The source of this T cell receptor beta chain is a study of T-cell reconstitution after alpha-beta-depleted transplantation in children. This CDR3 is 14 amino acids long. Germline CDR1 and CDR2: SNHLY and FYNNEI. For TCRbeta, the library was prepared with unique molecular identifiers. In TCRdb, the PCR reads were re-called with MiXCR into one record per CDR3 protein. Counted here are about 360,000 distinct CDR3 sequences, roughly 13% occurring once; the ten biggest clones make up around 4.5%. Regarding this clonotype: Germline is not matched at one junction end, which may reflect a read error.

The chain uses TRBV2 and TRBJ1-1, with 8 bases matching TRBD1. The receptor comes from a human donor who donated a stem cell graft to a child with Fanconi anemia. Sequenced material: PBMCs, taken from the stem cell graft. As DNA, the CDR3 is TGTGCCAGCACCAGGACAGGGAAGAACAGTGAAGCTTTCTTT. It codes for CASTRTGKNSEAFF.